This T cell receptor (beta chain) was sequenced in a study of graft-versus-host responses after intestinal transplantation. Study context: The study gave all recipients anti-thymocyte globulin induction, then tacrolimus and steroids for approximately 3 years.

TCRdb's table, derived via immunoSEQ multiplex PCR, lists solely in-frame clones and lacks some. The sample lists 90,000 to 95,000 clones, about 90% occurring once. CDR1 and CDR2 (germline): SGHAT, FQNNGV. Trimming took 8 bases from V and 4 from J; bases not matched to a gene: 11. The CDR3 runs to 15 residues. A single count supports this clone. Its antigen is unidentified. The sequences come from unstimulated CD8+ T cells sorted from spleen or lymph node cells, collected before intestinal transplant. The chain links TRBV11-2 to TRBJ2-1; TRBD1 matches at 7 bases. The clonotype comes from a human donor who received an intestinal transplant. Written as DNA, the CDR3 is TGTGCCAGCGCGTTCTCCGGGGACAGTTACAATGAGCAGTTCTTC. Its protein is CASAFSGDSYNEQFF.